Reported below is one T cell receptor (beta chain). These data belong to a study of glioma-infiltrating T cells after dendritic cell vaccination. The assay was immunoSEQ multiplex PCR, and TCRdb's table has in-frame clones only and misses some. The table has tens of thousands of clones, almost 85% seen once. This material consisted of blood, taken before dendritic cell vaccination. The sequence was collected from a human donor with glioblastoma.

The CDR3 here is CASSPQLQGTNEKLFF. The CDR3 nucleotides are TGTGCCAGCAGTCCACAGCTACAGGGCACTAATGAAAAACTGTTTTTT. The rearrangement links TRBV5-4 to TRBJ1-4; possible D gene TRBD1, 6 bases. The CDR3 is 16 residues long. The germline V and J ends were trimmed by 5 bases and 2 bases, with 16 bases remaining between them. Germline values: CDR1 SGHNT, CDR2 YYREEE (reference sequence).